The clone carrying this TCR beta chain has more than one count but fewer than ten. Its antigen is not identified. Trimming took off 6 bases at V and 0 bases at J, with 11 bases between the two ends. The germline CDR1 and CDR2 sequences are DFQATT and SNEGSKA (reference sequence). There are 13 residues in the CDR3. These data are taken from a study of response to subunit inactivated influenza vaccine. Findings of the study overall: Authors suggested that a seasonal influenza vaccination recruits few new T cells each time.

TCRdb independently ran MiXCR on the RT-PCR reads; one entry per CDR3 protein. The sample holds a few hundred thousand distinct CDR3 sequences; 14% are singletons and the top ten take 11%. The sample was PBMCs from blood, taken about 12 days after vaccination. The TCR was taken from a man aged 50 to 59 who received an inactivated influenza vaccine. This chain uses TRBV20-1 with TRBJ1-1; tentatively, D is TRBD1 (5 bases). The CDR3 DNA is TGCAGTGCACCGGGACGGGTGAACACTGAAGCTTTCTTT. Amino acids: CSAPGRVNTEAFF.